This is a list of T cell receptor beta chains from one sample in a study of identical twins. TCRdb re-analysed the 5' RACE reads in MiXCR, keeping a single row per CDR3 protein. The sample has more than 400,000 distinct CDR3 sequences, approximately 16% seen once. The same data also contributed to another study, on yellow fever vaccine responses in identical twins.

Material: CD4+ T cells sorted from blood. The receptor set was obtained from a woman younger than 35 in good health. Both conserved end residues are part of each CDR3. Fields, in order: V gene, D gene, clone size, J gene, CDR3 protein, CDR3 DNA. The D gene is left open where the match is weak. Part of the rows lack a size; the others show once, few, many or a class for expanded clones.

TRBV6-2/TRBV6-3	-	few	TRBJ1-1	CASSRSNEAFF	TGTGCCAGCAGTCGGAGCAATGAAGCTTTCTTT
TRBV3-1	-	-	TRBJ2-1	CASSQEGNEQFF	TGTGCCAGCAGCCAAGAAGGGAATGAGCAGTTCTTC
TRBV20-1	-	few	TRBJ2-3	CSARLGGTNTDTQYF	TGCAGTGCTAGATTAGGCGGGACCAACACAGATACGCAGTATTTT
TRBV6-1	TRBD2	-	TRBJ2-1	CASSPGRVRYNEQFF	TGTGCCAGCAGCCCAGGGAGGGTACGCTACAATGAGCAGTTCTTC
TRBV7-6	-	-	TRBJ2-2	CASSLEGGWTGELFF	TGTGCCAGCAGCTTAGAAGGGGGTTGGACCGGGGAGCTGTTTTTT
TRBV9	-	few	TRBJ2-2	CASSVEAGELFF	TGTGCCAGCAGCGTAGAGGCCGGGGAGCTGTTTTTT
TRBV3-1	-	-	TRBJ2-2	CASSQGPIVNTGELFF	TGTGCCAGCAGCCAAGGGCCTATCGTCAACACCGGGGAGCTGTTTTTT
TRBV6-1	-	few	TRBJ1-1	CASITGNTEAFF	TGTGCCAGCATTACAGGGAACACTGAAGCTTTCTTT
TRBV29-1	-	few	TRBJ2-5	CSVGVGQETQYF	TGCAGCGTTGGCGTAGGACAGGAGACCCAGTACTTC
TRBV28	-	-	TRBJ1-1	CASTSGGTEAFF	TGTGCCAGCACATCGGGCGGGACTGAAGCTTTCTTT